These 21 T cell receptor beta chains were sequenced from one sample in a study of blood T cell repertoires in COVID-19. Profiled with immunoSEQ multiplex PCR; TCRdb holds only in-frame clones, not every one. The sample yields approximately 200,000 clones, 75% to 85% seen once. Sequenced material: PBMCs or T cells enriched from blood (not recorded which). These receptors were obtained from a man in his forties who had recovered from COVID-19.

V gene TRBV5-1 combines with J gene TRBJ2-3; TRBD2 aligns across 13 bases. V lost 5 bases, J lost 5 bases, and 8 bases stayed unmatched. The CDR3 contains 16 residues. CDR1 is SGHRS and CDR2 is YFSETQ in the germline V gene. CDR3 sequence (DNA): TGCGCCAGCAGTGTAGGACTAGCGGGAGCGGGAGATACGCAGTATTTT. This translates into CASSVGLAGAGDTQYF.

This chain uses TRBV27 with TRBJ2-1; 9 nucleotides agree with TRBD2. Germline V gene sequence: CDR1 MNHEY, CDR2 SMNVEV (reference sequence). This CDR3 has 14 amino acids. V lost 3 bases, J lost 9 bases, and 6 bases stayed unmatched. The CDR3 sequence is CASSFASGIVEQFF. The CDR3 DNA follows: TGTGCCAGCAGTTTCGCTAGCGGGATTGTTGAGCAGTTCTTC.

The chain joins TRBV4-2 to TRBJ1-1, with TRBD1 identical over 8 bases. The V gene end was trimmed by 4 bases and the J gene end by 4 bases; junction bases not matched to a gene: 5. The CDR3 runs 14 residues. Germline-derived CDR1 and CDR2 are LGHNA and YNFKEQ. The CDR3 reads CASSPETGGTEAFF. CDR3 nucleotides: TGTGCCAGCAGCCCAGAAACAGGGGGCACTGAAGCTTTCTTT.

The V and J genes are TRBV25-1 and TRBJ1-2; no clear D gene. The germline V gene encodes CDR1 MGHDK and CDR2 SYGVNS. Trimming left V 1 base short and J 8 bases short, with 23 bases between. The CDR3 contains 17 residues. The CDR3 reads CASSEWVGLDAGKGYTF. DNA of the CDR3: TGTGCCAGCAGTGAATGGGTTGGACTGGATGCTGGGAAGGGCTACACCTTC.

DNA for the CDR3: TGTGCCAGCAGCTTAACGGGACAGGGGATAGAAGCTTTCTTT. It is translated as CASSLTGQGIEAFF. This chain joins TRBV7-9 and TRBJ1-1, with 10 bases fitting TRBD1. The CDR3 length is 14 residues. The germline V gene encodes CDR1 SEHNR and CDR2 FQNEAQ (reference sequence). V trimming: 2 bases; J trimming: 8 bases; junction bases outside the gene matches: 5. The full variable domain, completed using reference TRBV7-9 and TRBJ1-1, is DTGVSQNPRHKITKRGQNVTFRCDPISEHNRLYWYRQTLGQGPEFLTYFQNEAQLEKSRLLSDRFSAERPKGSFSTLEIQRTEQGDSAMYLCASSLTGQGIEAFFGQGTRLTVV.

The CDR3 spells CASSEIPGDTEAFF. CDR3 nucleotide sequence: TGTGCCAGCAGTGAAATCCCCGGGGACACTGAAGCTTTCTTT. The rearrangement joins TRBV2 to TRBJ1-1; D remains unclear. V was shortened by 2 bases and J by 3 bases, with 10 bases between the two germline ends. The CDR3 extends over 14 amino acids. Germline V lookup: CDR1 SNHLY, CDR2 FYNNEI.

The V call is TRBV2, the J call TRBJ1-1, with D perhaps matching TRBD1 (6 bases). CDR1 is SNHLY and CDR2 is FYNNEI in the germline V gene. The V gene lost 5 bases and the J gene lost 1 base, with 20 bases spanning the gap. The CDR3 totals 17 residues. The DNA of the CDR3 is TGTGCCAGCAGTCCTGAGGTCCCGGGACACTGGAACACTGAAGCTTTCTTT. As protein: CASSPEVPGHWNTEAFF.

The CDR3 loop reads CASSARAAGEYGYTF. DNA for the CDR3: TGTGCCAGCAGCGCCCGGGCGGCAGGGGAATATGGCTACACCTTC. V is TRBV9 and J is TRBJ1-2; tentative D call: TRBD1 (6 bases). Trimming cost V 3 bases and J 5 bases, with 17 bases left between them. Germline V gene lookup returns CDR1 SGDLS and CDR2 YYNGEE. This CDR3 comprises 15 residues. Based on the CDR3 plus reference TRBV9 and TRBJ1-2, the full variable domain is DSGVTQTPKHLITATGQRVTLRCSPRSGDLSVYWYQQSLDQGLQFLIQYYNGEERAKGNILERFSAQQFPDLHSELNLSSLELGDSALYFCASSARAAGEYGYTFGSGTRLTVV.

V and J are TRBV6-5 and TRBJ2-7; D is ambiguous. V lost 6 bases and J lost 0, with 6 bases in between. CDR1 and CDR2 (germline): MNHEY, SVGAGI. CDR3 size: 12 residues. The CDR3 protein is CASRESSYEQYV. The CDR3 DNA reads TGTGCCAGCAGGGAGAGCTCCTACGAGCAGTACGTC.

The DNA of the CDR3 is TGTGCCAGTAGCGCGGACAGGGCGGGTGTCACTGAAGCTTTCTTT. Translating gives CASSADRAGVTEAFF. The genes are TRBV19 and TRBJ1-1; 8 nucleotides agree with TRBD1. With 6 bases clipped from V and 4 bases from J, the junction kept 10 bases outside the gene matches. The CDR3 spans 15 residues. Per the germline V gene, CDR1 is LNHDA and CDR2 is SQIVND (reference sequence).

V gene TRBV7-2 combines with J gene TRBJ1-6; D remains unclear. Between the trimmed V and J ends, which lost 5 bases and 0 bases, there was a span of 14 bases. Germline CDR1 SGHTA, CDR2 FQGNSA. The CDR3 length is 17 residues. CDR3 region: CASSPRGGNSYNSPLHF. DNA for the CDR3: TGTGCCAGCAGCCCCAGAGGAGGGAACTCCTATAATTCACCCCTCCACTTT.

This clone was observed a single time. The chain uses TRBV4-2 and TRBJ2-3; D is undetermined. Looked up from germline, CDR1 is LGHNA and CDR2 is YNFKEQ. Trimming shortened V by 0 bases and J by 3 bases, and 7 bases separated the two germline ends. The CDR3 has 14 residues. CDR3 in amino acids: CASSQDLSTDTQYF. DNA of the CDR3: TGTGCCAGCAGCCAAGATCTTAGTACAGATACGCAGTATTTT.

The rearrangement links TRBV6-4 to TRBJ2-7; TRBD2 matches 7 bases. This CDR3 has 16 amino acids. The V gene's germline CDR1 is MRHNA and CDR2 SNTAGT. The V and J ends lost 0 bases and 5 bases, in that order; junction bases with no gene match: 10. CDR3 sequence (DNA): TGTGCCAGCAGTGACTCCAGAGCGGGAATGATCGACGAGCAGTACTTC. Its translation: CASSDSRAGMIDEQYF.

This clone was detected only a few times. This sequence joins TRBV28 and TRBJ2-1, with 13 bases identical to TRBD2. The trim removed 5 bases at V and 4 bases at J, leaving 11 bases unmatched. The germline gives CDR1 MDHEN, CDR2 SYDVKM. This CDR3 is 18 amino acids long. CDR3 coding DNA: TGTGCCAGCAGTCTACTAGCGGGAGGGCCTCGTGGATACAATGAGCAGTTCTTC. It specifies CASSLLAGGPRGYNEQFF.

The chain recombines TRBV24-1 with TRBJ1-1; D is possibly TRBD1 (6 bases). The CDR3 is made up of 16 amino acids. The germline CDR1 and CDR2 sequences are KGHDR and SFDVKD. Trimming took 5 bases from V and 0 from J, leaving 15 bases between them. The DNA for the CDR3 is TGTGCCACCAGTGCCTCAGGGGAATTGATGAACACTGAAGCTTTCTTT. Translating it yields CATSASGELMNTEAFF.

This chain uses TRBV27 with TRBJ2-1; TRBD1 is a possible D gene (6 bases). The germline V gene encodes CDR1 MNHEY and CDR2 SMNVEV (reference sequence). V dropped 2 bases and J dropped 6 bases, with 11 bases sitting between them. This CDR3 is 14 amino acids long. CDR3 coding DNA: TGTGCCAGCAGTTTAAGGGGGATCGGCAATGAGCAGTTCTTC. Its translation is CASSLRGIGNEQFF.

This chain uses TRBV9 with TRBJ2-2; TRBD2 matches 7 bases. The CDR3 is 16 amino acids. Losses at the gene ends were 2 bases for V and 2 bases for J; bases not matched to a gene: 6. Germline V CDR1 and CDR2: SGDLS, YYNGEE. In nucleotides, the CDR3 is TGTGCCAGCAGCGTGGGGAGGGGACCCAACACCGGGGAGCTGTTTTTT. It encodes CASSVGRGPNTGELFF.

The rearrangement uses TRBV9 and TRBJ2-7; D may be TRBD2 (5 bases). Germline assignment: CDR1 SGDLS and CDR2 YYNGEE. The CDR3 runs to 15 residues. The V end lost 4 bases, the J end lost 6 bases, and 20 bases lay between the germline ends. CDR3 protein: CASSRGKRQASEQYV. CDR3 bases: TGTGCCAGCAGCCGAGGCAAGCGGCAGGCCTCCGAGCAGTACGTC.

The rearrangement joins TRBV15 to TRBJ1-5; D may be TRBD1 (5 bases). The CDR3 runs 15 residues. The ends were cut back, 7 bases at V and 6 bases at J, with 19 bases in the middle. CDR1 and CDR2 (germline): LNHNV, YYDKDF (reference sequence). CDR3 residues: CATTPQGGHGQPQHF. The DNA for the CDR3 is TGTGCCACCACCCCCCAGGGAGGGCACGGTCAGCCCCAGCATTTT.

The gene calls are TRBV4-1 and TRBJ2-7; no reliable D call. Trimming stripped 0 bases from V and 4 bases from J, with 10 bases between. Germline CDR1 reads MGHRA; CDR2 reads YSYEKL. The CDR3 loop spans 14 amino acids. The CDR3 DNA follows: TGCGCCAGCAGCCAAGAGGCCAGGAAATACGAGCAGTACTTC. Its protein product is CASSQEARKYEQYF.

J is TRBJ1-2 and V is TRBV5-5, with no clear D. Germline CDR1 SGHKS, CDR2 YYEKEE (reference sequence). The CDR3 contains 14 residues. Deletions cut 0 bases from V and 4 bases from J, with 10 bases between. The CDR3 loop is CASSLGRSLYGYTF. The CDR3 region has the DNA TGTGCCAGCAGCTTGGGACGGAGCCTCTATGGCTACACCTTC.